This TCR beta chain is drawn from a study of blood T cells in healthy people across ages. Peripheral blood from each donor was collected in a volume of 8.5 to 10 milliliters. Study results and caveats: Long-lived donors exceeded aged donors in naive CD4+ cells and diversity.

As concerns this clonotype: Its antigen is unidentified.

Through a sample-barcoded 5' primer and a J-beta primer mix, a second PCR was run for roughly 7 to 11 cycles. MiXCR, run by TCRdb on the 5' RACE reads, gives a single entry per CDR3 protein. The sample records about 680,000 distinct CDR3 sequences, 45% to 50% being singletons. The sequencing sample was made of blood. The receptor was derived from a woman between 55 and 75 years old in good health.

The CDR3 coding sequence is TGCAGTGCCACACCAGACAGGGAAGTGGTCCCCGAGCAGTACTTC. Residues: CSATPDREVVPEQYF. V gene TRBV20-1 combines with J gene TRBJ2-4; 7 bases agree with TRBD1. The DNA end is a closer match to TRBJ2-7, so the J assignment may be wrong. This CDR3 comprises 15 residues. Germline assignment: CDR1 DFQATT and CDR2 SNEGSKA (reference sequence).